This is a list of T cell receptor beta chains from one sample in a study of blood T cell repertoires in COVID-19. Clones were sequenced by immunoSEQ multiplex PCR, and TCRdb holds only the in-frame ones, with some missing. The sample lists 85,000 to 100,000 clones; approximately 86% were seen once. The sample was peripheral blood. These receptors were taken from a man aged 45-65 years with COVID-19, enrolled during active disease. Each CDR3 is given with its conserved first and last residue. A D gene is named only where the DNA matches it firmly. Rows give clone size only sometimes, using once, few, many, or a class for an expanded clone.

abundance,d_gene,j_gene,v_gene,CDR3nt,CDR3aa
NA,TRBD2,TRBJ2-1,TRBV5-1,TGCGCCAGCAGCTTGACTAGCGGGTCGTACAATGAGCAGTTCTTC,CASSLTSGSYNEQFF
NA,NA,TRBJ1-6,TRBV3-1/TRBV3-2,TGTGCCAGCAGCCAGGACATTTCACCCCTCCACTTT,CASSQDISPLHF
NA,TRBD2,TRBJ2-1,TRBV7-2,TGTGCCAGCAGCTCGGGACTACCTTTCAATGAGCAGTTCTTC,CASSSGLPFNEQFF
NA,NA,TRBJ1-1,TRBV3-1/TRBV3-2,TGTGCCAGCAGCCAATTCTTCGGGGGTAACATGAACACTGAAGCTTTCTTT,CASSQFFGGNMNTEAFF
NA,NA,TRBJ2-3,TRBV5-1,TGCGCCAGCAGCCCCACGGGAGATACGCAGTATTTT,CASSPTGDTQYF
once,TRBD2,TRBJ2-1,TRBV7-9,TGTGCCAGCAGCGAAACTAGCGGGGGTTACAATGAGCAGTTCTTC,CASSETSGGYNEQFF
NA,TRBD1,TRBJ1-1,TRBV4-1,TGCGCCAGCAGCCAAGACCGACAGGGTAGGGGCACTGAAGCTTTCTTT,CASSQDRQGRGTEAFF
once,TRBD2,TRBJ2-1,TRBV4-1,TGCGCCAGCAGCCAAGATCCGGGGGGTTCCTACAATGAGCAGTTCTTC,CASSQDPGGSYNEQFF
NA,TRBD2,TRBJ2-1,TRBV5-1,TGCGCCAGCAGCTTGGCTGGCCTAGCGGGGGACTACAATGAGCAGTTCTTC,CASSLAGLAGDYNEQFF
NA,TRBD1,TRBJ1-2,TRBV6-5,TGTGCCAGCACCTGGACAGGGTCTGACTACACCTTC,CASTWTGSDYTF
NA,NA,TRBJ2-1,TRBV19,TGTGCCAGGGTCCGGGTGAGGTACAATGAGCAGTTCTTC,CARVRVRYNEQFF
few,NA,TRBJ1-5,TRBV11-2,TGTGCCAGCAGCTTAGATCTATGGCCCCAGCATTTT,CASSLDLWPQHF
once,TRBD1,TRBJ2-3,TRBV4-1,TGCGCCAGCAGCCAACCGGGACAGAGGGGCACAGATACGCAGTATTTT,CASSQPGQRGTDTQYF
once,TRBD1,TRBJ1-2,TRBV27,TGTGCCAGCAGTTTAGAGGGGGCGGGGGGCTACACCTTC,CASSLEGAGGYTF
NA,TRBD2,TRBJ2-3,TRBV4-1,TGCGCCAGCAGCCAAGACAGAGCGGGGGGTATAACTAGCACAGATACGCAGTATTTT,CASSQDRAGGITSTDTQYF
NA,TRBD1,TRBJ1-6,TRBV6-6,TGTGCCAGCAGCCGACCGGGACAGAATAATTCACCCCTCCACTTT,CASSRPGQNNSPLHF
NA,TRBD1,TRBJ1-2,TRBV24-1,TGTGCCACCAGTGATTCGGCAGGGGGAGGCTTCCTAGGCTATGGCTACACCTTC,CATSDSAGGGFLGYGYTF
NA,NA,TRBJ2-6,TRBV10-3,TGTGCCATCAGGAGGGCCTCTGGGGCCAACGTCCTGACTTTC,CAIRRASGANVLTF
NA,NA,TRBJ2-1,TRBV7-9,TGTGCCAGCAGCAGAGGCTCCAATGAGCAGTTCTTC,CASSRGSNEQFF
NA,NA,TRBJ1-2,TRBV5-1,TGCGCCAGCAAACAAAACAGCGGGGACTATGGCTACACCTTC,CASKQNSGDYGYTF
NA,TRBD1,TRBJ1-6,TRBV7-9,TGTGCCAGCAGCTTGGGGACAGCTAATTCACCCCTCCACTTT,CASSLGTANSPLHF
NA,NA,TRBJ2-7,TRBV7-2,TGTGCCAGCAGCCCCGTCAGGGCGGTGAGTTTGTACGAGCAGTACTTC,CASSPVRAVSLYEQYF
NA,TRBD1,TRBJ1-1,TRBV14,TGTGCCAGCAGCCAAGTAAGGGGGCCGGGGACTGAAGCTTTCTTT,CASSQVRGPGTEAFF
NA,NA,TRBJ2-1,TRBV7-9,TGTGCCAGCAGCCCATTAGTGCTTGAGCAGTTCTTC,CASSPLVLEQFF
NA,TRBD1,TRBJ2-3,TRBV29-1,TGCAGCGTAGGCCGGGACAGGGGTGCAGATACGCAGTATTTT,CSVGRDRGADTQYF
NA,NA,TRBJ2-1,TRBV24-1,TGTGCCACCAGTGGAGAGGGTAGCTATAATGAGCAGTTCTTC,CATSGEGSYNEQFF
NA,NA,TRBJ2-1,TRBV6-2/TRBV6-3,TGTGCCAGCAGCTCCCCCCCAGCGGTCTTATACAATGAGCAGTTCTTC,CASSSPPAVLYNEQFF
NA,NA,TRBJ2-7,TRBV7-2,TGTGCCAGCAGCTTAGTGGCCGGGACTCTCTTCGAGCAGTACTTC,CASSLVAGTLFEQYF
NA,NA,TRBJ2-1,TRBV29-1,TGCAGCGTTGAAGATCCGGAAACAGGAGAATGGGATAATGAGCAGTTCTTC,CSVEDPETGEWDNEQFF
NA,TRBD1,TRBJ1-2,TRBV29-1,TGCAGCGTTGATCTACTCAATACAGGGGTAGGGGATGGCTACACCTTC,CSVDLLNTGVGDGYTF
NA,NA,TRBJ1-6,TRBV11-2,TGTGCCAGCAGCTTTGAGGCGTCCTATAATTCACCCCTCCACTTT,CASSFEASYNSPLHF